What follows are 26 T cell receptor beta chains derived from one specimen sequenced in a study of T cell changes during pregnancy in multiple sclerosis (dated by TCRdb to the late 2010s). The library was prepared using the immunoSEQ multiplex PCR assay. The source is immuneACCESS, and TCRdb retained only in-frame sequences with V and J called. Part of the clones is not carried over; for the studies checked, unresolved V genes explain less than half of this, and the remainder is unexplained. Counted in this sample were around 19,000 clones; approximately 90% of them appeared once. Around 7% of the sample is taken by the ten largest. The sample consisted of CD8+ T cells from peripheral blood mononuclear cells, taken in the third trimester of pregnancy. The receptor set was obtained from a female donor in good health, enrolled as a control in a pregnancy study.

The chain combines TRBV12-5 with TRBJ2-2; 7 bases agree with TRBD1. CDR1 is LGHNT and CDR2 is FRNRAP in the germline V gene. The trim removed 5 bases at V and 6 bases at J, leaving 9 bases unmatched. The CDR3 has 15 amino acids. The CDR3 coding sequence is TGTGCTAGTGGTATAACAGGGGTCCCCTCCGGGGAGCTGTTTTTT. The encoded protein is CASGITGVPSGELFF.

In its sample, this clone was seen a few times. The CDR3 DNA is TGTGCCAGCAGCCCGACAGGGGGCGCGTACACTGAAGCTTTCTTT. Encoded protein: CASSPTGGAYTEAFF. The chain combines TRBV5-4 with TRBJ1-1; 10 bases align to TRBD1. Germline CDR1 reads SGHNT; CDR2 reads YYREEE (reference sequence). This CDR3 has 15 amino acids. Germline trimming cut 4 bases from V and 3 bases from J; bases unmatched to any gene: 6. Combining the CDR3 with reference TRBV5-4 and TRBJ1-1 gives the whole variable domain ETGVTQSPTHLIKTRGQQVTLRCSSQSGHNTVSWYQQALGQGPQFIFQYYREEENGRGNFPPRFSGLQFPNYSSELNVNALELDDSALYLCASSPTGGAYTEAFFGQGTRLTVV.

The genes are TRBV6-4 and TRBJ2-2; 10 bases line up with TRBD2. Germline V CDR1 and CDR2: MRHNA, SNTAGT. This CDR3 contains 15 residues. The V and J ends lost 4 bases and 1 base, in that order; junction bases with no gene match: 0. The CDR3 reads CASSGTSGNTGELFF. CDR3 coding DNA: TGTGCCAGCAGTGGGACTAGCGGGAACACCGGGGAGCTGTTTTTT.

The chain links TRBV7-9 to TRBJ2-7, with a possible D match to TRBD1 (6 bases). From germline, CDR1 is SEHNR and CDR2 FQNEAQ (reference sequence). The length of the CDR3 is 14 residues. The V and J ends lost 11 bases and 6 bases respectively, with 23 bases between them. DNA for the CDR3: TGTGCCGGGAAACAGGGTAATTCAGGAGGCGAGCAGTACTTC. This encodes CAGKQGNSGGEQYF.

The chain has TRBV7-9 and TRBJ2-1, with 7 bases matching TRBD1. The CDR3 totals 17 residues. Germline V lookup: CDR1 SEHNR, CDR2 FQNEAQ (reference sequence). Trimming took 4 bases from V and 0 from J; bases not matched to a gene: 9. DNA of the CDR3: TGTGCCAGCAGCTCTCCCGGGACAGTTATCTCCTACAATGAGCAGTTCTTC. This translates into CASSSPGTVISYNEQFF. Combining the CDR3 with reference TRBV7-9 and TRBJ2-1 gives the whole variable domain DTGVSQNPRHKITKRGQNVTFRCDPISEHNRLYWYRQTLGQGPEFLTYFQNEAQLEKSRLLSDRFSAERPKGSFSTLEIQRTEQGDSAMYLCASSSPGTVISYNEQFFGPGTRLTVL.

This rearrangement joins TRBV4-3 to TRBJ1-2; D ambiguous. Germline V gene lookup returns CDR1 LGHNA and CDR2 YSLEER. V was pared by 0 bases and J by 5 bases, with 10 bases between. The CDR3 runs to 14 residues. In DNA, the CDR3 is TGCGCCAGCAGCCAAGATATCCGGGAGTATGGCTACACCTTC. This encodes CASSQDIREYGYTF.

V gene TRBV12-5 combines with J gene TRBJ2-7; D not resolved. V lost 3 bases to trimming and J lost 2 bases, with 11 bases between them. The CDR3 sequence is 14 residues long. CDR1 and CDR2 from the germline V gene are LGHNT and FRNRAP. The chain's CDR3 is CASGFGVKPYEQYF. The CDR3 nucleotides are TGTGCTAGTGGTTTTGGTGTTAAGCCCTACGAGCAGTACTTC.

This chain joins TRBV7-2 and TRBJ2-3, with D uncertain. The V end lost 2 bases, the J end lost 0 bases, and 3 bases lay between the germline ends. The CDR3 sequence is 13 residues long. CDR1 SGHTA and CDR2 FQGNSA come from the germline V gene. The CDR3 DNA reads TGTGCCAGCAGCTTATATAGCACAGATACGCAGTATTTT. Translation gives CASSLYSTDTQYF.

The chain employs TRBV19 and TRBJ2-1; no definite D call. CDR3 length: 17 amino acids. Looked up from germline, CDR1 is LNHDA and CDR2 is SQIVND (reference sequence). V was pared by 3 bases and J by 7 bases, with 22 bases between. CDR3 in DNA: TGTGCCAGTAGTATCCGGGTGTGGCTCATTTCGAGGAATGAGCAGTTCTTC. Translation gives CASSIRVWLISRNEQFF.

The CDR3 DNA follows: TGTGCCAGCAGCACGCGTACAGGGGGCGCCGGGAACACCATATATTTT. Its protein product is CASSTRTGGAGNTIYF. This chain connects TRBV9 to TRBJ1-3, with 9 bases matching TRBD1. Germline V lookup: CDR1 SGDLS, CDR2 YYNGEE. V lost 4 bases to trimming and J lost 7 bases; unmatched junction nucleotides: 12. The CDR3 length is 16 residues.

V and J are TRBV7-9 and TRBJ2-7; TRBD1 matches at 9 bases. The ends lost 1 base at V and 2 bases at J; junction bases unmatched: 9. Looked up from germline, CDR1 is SEHNR and CDR2 is FQNEAQ (reference sequence). The length of the CDR3 is 17 residues. The CDR3, as DNA: TGTGCCAGCAGCTTAGTAGTCGGACAGGGGATCCCCTACGAGCAGTACTTC. Translated, it gives CASSLVVGQGIPYEQYF. Complete variable domain (other parts from reference TRBV7-9 and TRBJ2-7): DTGVSQNPRHKITKRGQNVTFRCDPISEHNRLYWYRQTLGQGPEFLTYFQNEAQLEKSRLLSDRFSAERPKGSFSTLEIQRTEQGDSAMYLCASSLVVGQGIPYEQYFGPGTRLTVT.

The V call is TRBV19, the J call TRBJ2-5; 9 nucleotides agree with TRBD2. This CDR3 is built from 16 residues. V was pared by 5 bases and J by 6 bases, with 13 bases of the junction left unmatched. Germline V gene lookup returns CDR1 LNHDA and CDR2 SQIVND (reference sequence). CDR3 residues: CASSPRAGGIRQTQYF. CDR3 DNA sequence: TGTGCCAGTAGTCCACGAGCGGGGGGCATTCGACAGACCCAGTACTTC.

The V gene is TRBV7-8, the J gene TRBJ1-1; TRBD1 aligns across 8 bases. Germline trimming cut 5 bases from V and 11 bases from J; bases unmatched to any gene: 13. The CDR3 extends over 14 amino acids. Germline CDR1 and CDR2: SGHVS and FQNEAQ. In nucleotides, the CDR3 is TGTGCCAGCAGCCCAACGGGACAGGCTATTGACGCTTTCTTT. Encoded protein: CASSPTGQAIDAFF.

As regards this clone: Other DNA sequences in the same sample also yield this CDR3. V gene TRBV5-6 combines with J gene TRBJ1-6; 7 bases agree with TRBD1. J was trimmed by 10 bases and V by 2 bases; bases with no gene match: 3. This CDR3 comprises 13 residues. Per the germline V gene, CDR1 is SGHDT and CDR2 is YYEEEE. CDR3 loop: CASSLPGGSPLHF. CDR3 nucleotide sequence: TGTGCCAGCAGCTTACCAGGGGGATCACCCCTCCACTTT.

The rearrangement links TRBV7-6 to TRBJ2-3, with no clear D. The germline V gene encodes CDR1 SGHVS and CDR2 FNYEAQ. The CDR3 totals 13 residues. V shed 5 bases and J shed 2 bases, with 8 bases lying between them. Here the CDR3 reads CASSPVFTDTQYF. The CDR3 DNA follows: TGTGCCAGCAGCCCCGTATTCACAGATACGCAGTATTTT.

The V and J genes are TRBV7-8 and TRBJ2-1; a possible D gene is TRBD1 (5 bases). V shed 1 base and J shed 7 bases, with 14 bases lying between them. This CDR3 is built from 15 residues. Germline V gene sequence: CDR1 SGHVS, CDR2 FQNEAQ. The chain's CDR3 is CASSLDLYRRNEQFF. CDR3 DNA: TGTGCCAGCAGCTTAGATCTGTACAGGCGAAATGAGCAGTTCTTC.

The V and J genes are TRBV6-5 and TRBJ2-3, with D perhaps matching TRBD2 (6 bases). Between the trimmed V and J ends, which lost 2 bases and 7 bases, there was a span of 16 bases. The CDR3 consists of 15 residues. CDR1 is MNHEY, CDR2 SVGAGI, per germline. CDR3 in amino acids: CASSYAGSRLNTQYF. CDR3 nucleotides: TGTGCCAGCAGTTACGCGGGGTCCCGACTCAATACGCAGTATTTT.

The V call is TRBV9, the J call TRBJ2-7; maybe TRBD1 (6 bases). The CDR3 loop spans 16 amino acids. V gave up 0 bases and J gave up 7 bases, with 20 bases separating them. CDR1 is SGDLS and CDR2 is YYNGEE in the germline V gene. CDR3 DNA: TGTGCCAGCAGCGTAGGCCGACCTGAGGGGGTAGAGGAGCAGTACTTC. It specifies CASSVGRPEGVEEQYF.

The rearrangement uses TRBV6-6 and TRBJ1-1; unclear D gene. Germline V lookup: CDR1 MNHNY, CDR2 SVGAGI (reference sequence). Trimming removed 5 bases at V and 1 base at J, with 11 bases between. CDR3 length: 14 amino acids. The CDR3 loop reads CASSPHGGNTEAFF. The CDR3 DNA is TGTGCCAGCAGTCCCCATGGCGGGAACACTGAAGCTTTCTTT.

The chain carries TRBV28 and TRBJ2-1; 14 bases are shared with TRBD2. The CDR3 runs to 15 residues. Germline V lookup: CDR1 MDHEN, CDR2 SYDVKM. Trimming cost V 5 bases and J 7 bases; bases outside gene matches: 4. This chain's CDR3 is CASSPRLAGGNEQFF. Written as DNA, the CDR3 is TGTGCCAGCAGTCCCCGACTAGCGGGGGGGAATGAGCAGTTCTTC.

The chain recombines TRBV6-6 with TRBJ2-5; the match to TRBD1 covers 8 bases. CDR1 and CDR2 from the germline V gene are MNHNY and SVGAGI (reference sequence). The CDR3 covers 14 residues. Trimming cost V 7 bases and J 5 bases; bases outside gene matches: 9. Here the CDR3 reads CASTQTGGPETQYF. In DNA form, the CDR3 reads TGTGCCAGCACCCAAACAGGGGGGCCGGAGACCCAGTACTTC.

The rearrangement links TRBV5-1 to TRBJ2-5; the D gene is possibly TRBD2 (5 bases). Germline V gives CDR1 SGHRS, CDR2 YFSETQ. V shed 1 base and J shed 4 bases, with 11 bases lying between them. The CDR3 sequence is 14 residues long. The CDR3 loop reads CASSLLAYGETQYF. CDR3 nucleotide sequence: TGCGCCAGCAGCTTGTTAGCGTACGGAGAGACCCAGTACTTC. Looking up the rest from reference TRBV5-1 and TRBJ2-5 gives the full variable domain: KAGVTQTPRYLIKTRGQQVTLSCSPISGHRSVSWYQQTPGQGLQFLFEYFSETQRNKGNFPGRFSGRQFSNSRSEMNVSTLELGDSALYLCASSLLAYGETQYFGPGTRLLVL.

The rearrangement links TRBV19 to TRBJ1-2, with 7 bases lining up with TRBD1. CDR1 and CDR2 from the germline V gene are LNHDA and SQIVND (reference sequence). The CDR3 loop spans 12 amino acids. The V gene end was trimmed by 4 bases and the J gene end by 7 bases; junction bases not matched to a gene: 3. In DNA, the CDR3 is TGTGCCAGTAGTACGAGGGGGCCTGGCTACACCTTC. As protein: CASSTRGPGYTF.

The J gene is TRBJ2-1, the V gene TRBV7-8; 7 bases are a match to TRBD2. J gave up 5 bases and V 5 bases, and 12 bases lay outside the gene matches. Germline CDR1 is SGHVS and CDR2 is FQNEAQ. CDR3 length equals 16 residues. The CDR3 spells CASSKSRIAGDNEQFF. CDR3 coding DNA: TGTGCCAGCAGCAAAAGCAGAATCGCGGGGGACAATGAGCAGTTCTTC.

This rearrangement joins TRBV5-6 to TRBJ2-7, with 8 bases that match TRBD1. This CDR3 is 13 amino acids long. Trimming at V came to 4 bases and at J to 2 bases, leaving 2 bases not matched to a gene. Germline V lookup: CDR1 SGHDT, CDR2 YYEEEE. CDR3 in DNA: TGTGCCAGCAGCCCGGACAGGGCCTACGAGCAGTACTTC. Translating it yields CASSPDRAYEQYF.

This rearrangement joins TRBV19 to TRBJ1-6; D is uncertain. V dropped 3 bases and J dropped 1 base, with 10 bases sitting between them. From germline, CDR1 is LNHDA and CDR2 SQIVND (reference sequence). The CDR3 is 16 amino acids. CDR3 sequence: CASSIVPVSYNSPLHF. The DNA for the CDR3 is TGTGCCAGTAGTATCGTGCCGGTATCCTATAATTCACCCCTCCACTTT. The full variable domain, with the rest looked up from reference TRBV19 and TRBJ1-6, is DGGITQSPKYLFRKEGQNVTLSCEQNLNHDAMYWYRQDPGQGLRLIYYSQIVNDFQKGDIAEGYSVSREKKESFPLTVTSAQKNPTAFYLCASSIVPVSYNSPLHFGNGTRLTVT.